A selection of T cell receptor beta chains follows, all from one sample in a study of blood T cells in healthy people across ages. MiXCR was run by TCRdb on the 5' RACE reads, yielding one entry per CDR3 protein. This table has around 1,500,000 distinct CDR3 sequences, approximately 28% appearing once. Sample: blood. The receptor set was obtained from a woman aged 25 to 39 in good health. The CDR3 runs from the conserved cysteine through the conserved F or W. D genes are given only for firm matches. Size tells how often a clone was seen (once, few, many) or the class of an expanded clone, and some rows leave it out.

TRBV15	few	TRBJ2-3	.	CATSRGAGTPEAAQYF	TGTGCCACCAGCAGAGGCGCGGGGACCCCGGAGGCGGCGCAGTATTTT
TRBV21-1	.	TRBJ1-5	.	CASSKVGRGSGQPQHF	.
TRBV27	few	TRBJ1-2	.	CAGSPPGLIDGYTF	TGTGCCGGCAGTCCCCCGGGGCTCATTGATGGCTACACCTTC
TRBV30	few	TRBJ2-1	TRBD2	CAWNLPGLAGVNEQFF	TGTGCCTGGAACCTCCCGGGACTAGCGGGAGTCAATGAGCAGTTCTTC
TRBV2	.	TRBJ2-7	.	CASTAEQHNEQYF	TGTGCCAGCACGGCGGAGCAGCATAATGAGCAGTACTTC
TRBV18	.	TRBJ1-2	TRBD1	CASSPSLGQGNSDGYNF	TGTGCCAGCTCCCCTTCCTTGGGACAGGGGAATTCCGATGGCTACAACTTC
TRBV20-1	many	TRBJ1-5	.	CSLGPGDQPQHF	TGCAGTCTAGGGCCGGGGGATCAGCCCCAGCATTTT
TRBV7-3	.	TRBJ2-5	TRBD2	CASSLMRGAQETQYF	TGTGCCAGCAGCTTAATGCGGGGGGCCCAAGAGACCCAGTACTTC
TRBV12-3/TRBV12-4	.	TRBJ2-1	.	CASSPDGRRENEQFF	TGTGCCAGCAGTCCCGACGGGAGACGTGAAAATGAGCAGTTCTTC
TRBV5-4	.	TRBJ2-3	TRBD2	CASFTAGGNTDTQYF	TGTGCCAGCTTCACCGCCGGGGGGAACACAGATACGCAGTATTTT
TRBV5-1	many	TRBJ2-1	.	CASRDSGAPSSYNEQFF	TGCGCCAGCAGGGATTCCGGGGCCCCCAGCTCCTACAATGAGCAGTTCTTC
TRBV18	.	TRBJ1-1	.	CASSPMTRNTEAFF	TGTGCCAGCTCACCAATGACAAGGAACACTGAAGCTTTCTTT
TRBV6-2/TRBV6-3	many	TRBJ2-7	.	CASSKYEQYF	TGTGCCAGCAGCAAGTACGAGCAGTACTTC
TRBV7-2	few	TRBJ2-7	.	CASSLDVTPESSYEQYF	TGTGCCAGCAGCTTAGATGTAACACCTGAGAGCTCCTACGAGCAGTACTTC
TRBV6-6	.	TRBJ2-1	.	CASSAPSEENEQFF	TGTGCCAGCAGCGCCCCCTCCGAAGAGAATGAGCAGTTCTTC
TRBV11-2	few	TRBJ2-5	TRBD1	CASSGRQGETQYF	TGTGCCAGCAGCGGCCGACAGGGGGAGACCCAGTACTTC
TRBV5-1	.	TRBJ2-1	TRBD2	CASSYTSGRGYNEQFF	TGCGCCAGCAGCTATACTAGCGGGAGGGGGTACAATGAGCAGTTCTTC
TRBV6-2/TRBV6-3	few	TRBJ2-1	TRBD1	CASNLGQGGEQFF	TGTGCCAGCAACCTAGGACAGGGTGGTGAGCAGTTCTTC
TRBV6-2/TRBV6-3	.	TRBJ1-5	.	CASSYSAGEQPQHF	TGTGCCAGCAGTTACTCGGCAGGGGAGCAGCCCCAGCATTTT
TRBV29-1	.	TRBJ2-7	.	CSVPPTGRGPRGEQYF	TGCAGCGTACCACCGACAGGGCGGGGACCCAGGGGAGAGCAGTACTTC
TRBV12-3/TRBV12-4	.	TRBJ2-1	TRBD2	CACSGGTREINEQFF	TGTGCCTGCAGTGGAGGGACTAGAGAGATCAATGAGCAGTTCTTC
TRBV2	.	TRBJ1-1	.	CAGRKSGNTEAFF	TGTGCCGGCAGGAAGAGCGGGAACACTGAAGCTTTCTTT
TRBV10-2	many	TRBJ2-7	TRBD1	CASMGQADYEQYF	TGCGCCAGCATGGGACAGGCCGACTACGAGCAGTACTTC
TRBV5-1	few	TRBJ1-1	.	CASSLNPTRNTEAFF	TGCGCCAGCAGCTTGAACCCTACACGGAACACTGAAGCTTTCTTT
TRBV28	.	TRBJ1-5	TRBD1	CASRKGQAGNQPQHF	TGTGCCAGCAGAAAGGGACAGGCGGGCAATCAGCCCCAGCATTTT
TRBV5-5	few	TRBJ1-5	TRBD1	CASSLAPRGYQPQHF	TGTGCCAGCAGCTTGGCCCCCAGGGGGTATCAGCCCCAGCATTTT
TRBV7-2	many	TRBJ2-5	.	CASSFIRQVQETQYF	TGTGCCAGCAGCTTTATTCGACAGGTCCAAGAGACCCAGTACTTC
TRBV7-2	.	TRBJ2-7	.	CASSGTPGYEQYF	TGTGCCAGCAGCGGAACCCCAGGCTACGAGCAGTACTTC
TRBV7-2	.	TRBJ2-7	.	CTSSQNYEQYF	TGTACCAGCAGCCAAAACTACGAGCAGTACTTC
TRBV9	.	TRBJ1-2	TRBD1	CASSANQGQYGYGYTF	TGTGCCAGCAGCGCGAACCAGGGACAGTACGGCTATGGCTACACCTTC
TRBV28	many	TRBJ2-1	TRBD1	CASSLYGTGTYNEQFF	TGTGCCAGCAGTTTATACGGGACAGGCACCTACAATGAGCAGTTCTTC
TRBV12-3/TRBV12-4	.	TRBJ2-3	.	CASTPGRSTDAQYF	TGTGCCAGCACCCCGGGTAGGAGCACAGATGCGCAGTATTTT
TRBV20-1	.	TRBJ1-2	TRBD1	CSAGARTGEGYTF	TGCAGTGCCGGGGCCCGGACAGGGGAGGGCTACACCTTC
TRBV2	.	TRBJ1-5	.	CASKEADYSNQPQHF	TGTGCCAGCAAGGAAGCGGATTATAGCAATCAGCCCCAGCATTTT
TRBV20-1	.	TRBJ1-1	.	CSASSSFMNTEAFF	TGCAGTGCTAGCAGCTCCTTCATGAACACTGAAGCTTTCTTT
TRBV24-1	few	TRBJ2-1	.	CATSLYNEQFF	TGTGCCACCTCCCTATACAATGAGCAGTTCTTC
TRBV6-1	few	TRBJ1-4	.	CASRQVPNREKLFF	TGTGCCAGCAGGCAGGTGCCCAACCGGGAAAAACTGTTTTTT
TRBV5-1	.	TRBJ1-2	.	CASSTDGVGVNGYTF	TGCGCCAGCAGCACCGACGGGGTTGGGGTAAATGGCTACACCTTC
TRBV9	few	TRBJ2-5	TRBD2	CASSVAPSGEGTQYF	TGTGCCAGCAGCGTAGCTCCTAGCGGGGAGGGGACCCAGTACTTC
TRBV5-1	.	TRBJ1-2	.	CASSLEDGIYGYTF	TGCGCCAGCAGCTTGGAGGACGGAATCTATGGCTACACCTTC
TRBV6-1	.	TRBJ1-5	TRBD1	CASSVLGDRDQPQHF	TGTGCCAGCAGTGTTTTAGGGGACAGGGATCAGCCCCAGCATTTT
TRBV2	few	TRBJ1-1	.	CASLDGGLVTEAFF	TGTGCCAGCCTGGATGGGGGGCTGGTTACTGAAGCTTTCTTT
TRBV29-1	many	TRBJ2-3	.	CSVVRTPLADTQYF	TGCAGCGTTGTTAGGACCCCCCTGGCAGATACGCAGTATTTT
TRBV5-5	few	TRBJ2-1	.	CASSFWVDSYEQFF	TGTGCCAGCAGCTTTTGGGTCGATTCCTACGAGCAGTTCTTC
TRBV12-3/TRBV12-4	.	TRBJ2-1	TRBD2	CASSSRLAPSSYNEQFF	TGTGCCAGCAGTTCAAGACTAGCGCCGAGCTCCTACAATGAGCAGTTCTTC
TRBV7-3	many	TRBJ1-2	.	CASSLLPGQKFGYTF	TGTGCCAGCAGCTTACTACCGGGACAAAAGTTTGGCTACACCTTC
TRBV5-1	few	TRBJ1-4	TRBD1	CASSLDGTGGVNEKLFF	TGCGCCAGCAGCTTGGATGGGACAGGGGGCGTAAACGAAAAACTGTTTTTT
TRBV5-1	.	TRBJ2-3	TRBD2	CASSINQRGSSTDTQYF	TGCGCCAGCAGCATAAACCAGCGGGGTTCTAGCACAGATACGCAGTATTTT
TRBV4-1	.	TRBJ2-1	TRBD1	CAGSQPRDRNEQFF	TGCGCCGGCAGCCAACCACGGGACAGAAATGAGCAGTTCTTC
TRBV7-9	.	TRBJ2-3	.	CASSPVAGQTDTQYF	TGTGCCAGCAGCCCAGTAGCTGGGCAGACAGATACGCAGTATTTT
TRBV7-2	.	TRBJ2-5	TRBD2	CASKGLAGQETQYF	TGTGCCAGCAAAGGACTAGCGGGCCAAGAGACCCAGTACTTC
TRBV24-1	.	TRBJ2-1	.	CATSVAGARWNEQFF	TGTGCCACCAGTGTGGCGGGGGCCAGATGGAATGAGCAGTTCTTC
TRBV7-2	many	TRBJ2-7	TRBD2	CASSSGLAGPYEQYF	TGTGCCAGCAGCTCTGGACTAGCGGGGCCCTACGAGCAGTACTTC
TRBV2	.	TRBJ2-7	TRBD2	CASSERGLAASYEQYF	TGTGCCAGCAGTGAAAGGGGACTAGCGGCCTCCTACGAGCAGTACTTC